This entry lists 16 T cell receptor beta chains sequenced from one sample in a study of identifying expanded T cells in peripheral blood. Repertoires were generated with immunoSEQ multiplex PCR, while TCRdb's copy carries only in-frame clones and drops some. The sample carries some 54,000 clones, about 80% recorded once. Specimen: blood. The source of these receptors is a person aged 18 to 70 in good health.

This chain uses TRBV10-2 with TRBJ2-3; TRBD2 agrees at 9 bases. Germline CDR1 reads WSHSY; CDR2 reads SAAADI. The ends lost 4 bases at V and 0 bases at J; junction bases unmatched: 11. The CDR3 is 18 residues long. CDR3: CASSGSSGVIASTDTQYF. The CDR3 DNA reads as TGCGCCAGCAGTGGATCTAGCGGGGTTATTGCTAGCACAGATACGCAGTATTTT.

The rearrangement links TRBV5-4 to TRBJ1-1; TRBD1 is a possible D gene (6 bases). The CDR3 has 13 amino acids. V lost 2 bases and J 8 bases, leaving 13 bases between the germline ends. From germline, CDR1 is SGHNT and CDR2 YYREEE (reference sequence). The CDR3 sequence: CASSFDRKGEAFF. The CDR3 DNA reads TGTGCCAGCAGCTTCGACAGGAAGGGGGAAGCTTTCTTT.

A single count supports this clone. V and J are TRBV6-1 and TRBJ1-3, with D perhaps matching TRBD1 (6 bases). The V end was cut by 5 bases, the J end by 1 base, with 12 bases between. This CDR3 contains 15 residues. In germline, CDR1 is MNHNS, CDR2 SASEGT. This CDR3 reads CASSTDRPSGNTIYF. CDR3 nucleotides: TGTGCCAGCAGTACTGACAGGCCTTCTGGAAACACCATATATTTT.

The CDR3 loop reads CASSLGGPAETQYF. DNA for the CDR3: TGTGCCAGCAGCTTGGGGGGACCGGCAGAGACCCAGTACTTC. This rearrangement joins TRBV5-8 to TRBJ2-5; tentatively, D is TRBD1 or TRBD2 (5 bases each). V was cut by 0 bases and J by 4 bases, with 10 bases left in between. Germline V gives CDR1 SGHTS, CDR2 YDEGEE. The CDR3 runs 14 residues.

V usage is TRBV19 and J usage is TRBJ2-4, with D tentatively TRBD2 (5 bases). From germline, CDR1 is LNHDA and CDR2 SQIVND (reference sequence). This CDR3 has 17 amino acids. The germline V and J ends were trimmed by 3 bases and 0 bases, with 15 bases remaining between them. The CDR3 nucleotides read TGTGCCAGTAGTATCCTCTTCCTCGGGGAAGCCAAAAACATTCAGTACTTC. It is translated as CASSILFLGEAKNIQYF.

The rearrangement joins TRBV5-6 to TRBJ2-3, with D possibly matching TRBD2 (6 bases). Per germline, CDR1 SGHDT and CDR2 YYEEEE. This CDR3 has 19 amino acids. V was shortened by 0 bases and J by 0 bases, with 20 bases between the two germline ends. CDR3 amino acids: CASSLVWEEGHTSTDTQYF. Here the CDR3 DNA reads TGTGCCAGCAGCTTGGTGTGGGAGGAGGGCCACACTAGCACAGATACGCAGTATTTT.

The chain's CDR3 is CASSVEPAGDTGELFF. In DNA, the CDR3 is TGTGCCAGCAGCGTAGAACCAGCGGGAGACACCGGGGAGCTGTTTTTT. The genes are TRBV9 and TRBJ2-2, with 8 bases that match TRBD2. This CDR3 is 16 amino acids long. The V gene end was trimmed by 0 bases and the J gene end by 3 bases; junction bases not matched to a gene: 4. Per the germline V gene, CDR1 is SGDLS and CDR2 is YYNGEE.

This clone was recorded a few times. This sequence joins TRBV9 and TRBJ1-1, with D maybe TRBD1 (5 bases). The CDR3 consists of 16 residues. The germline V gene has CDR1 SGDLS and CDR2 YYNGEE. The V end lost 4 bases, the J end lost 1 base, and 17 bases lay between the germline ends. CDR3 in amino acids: CASSRQPGGENTEAFF. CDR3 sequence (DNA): TGTGCCAGCAGCCGTCAGCCCGGGGGGGAGAACACTGAAGCTTTCTTT.

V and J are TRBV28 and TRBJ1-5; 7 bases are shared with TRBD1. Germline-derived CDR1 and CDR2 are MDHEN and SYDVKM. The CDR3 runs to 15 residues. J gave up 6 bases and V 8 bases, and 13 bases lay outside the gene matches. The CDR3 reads CASFFSGGGGQPQHF. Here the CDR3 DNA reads TGTGCCAGCTTCTTTTCAGGGGGTGGTGGTCAGCCCCAGCATTTT.

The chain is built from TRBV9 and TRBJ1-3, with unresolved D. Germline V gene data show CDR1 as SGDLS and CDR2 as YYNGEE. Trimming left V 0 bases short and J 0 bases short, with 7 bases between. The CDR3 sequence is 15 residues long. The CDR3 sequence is CASSVDRSSGNTIYF. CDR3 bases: TGTGCCAGCAGCGTAGACCGCAGCTCTGGAAACACCATATATTTT.

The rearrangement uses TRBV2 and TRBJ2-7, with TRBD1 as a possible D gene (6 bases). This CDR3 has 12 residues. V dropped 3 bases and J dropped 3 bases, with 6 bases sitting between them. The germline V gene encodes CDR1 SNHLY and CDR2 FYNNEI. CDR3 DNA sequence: TGTGCCAGCAGTGACAGGGGCTACGAGCAGTACGTC. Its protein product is CASSDRGYEQYV.

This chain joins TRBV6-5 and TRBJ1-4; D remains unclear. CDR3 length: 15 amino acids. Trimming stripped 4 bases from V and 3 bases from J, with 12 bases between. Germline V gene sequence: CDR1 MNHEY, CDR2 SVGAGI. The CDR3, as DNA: TGTGCCAGCAGTTCCCGAGTTGGACCTAATGAAAAACTGTTTTTT. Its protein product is CASSSRVGPNEKLFF.

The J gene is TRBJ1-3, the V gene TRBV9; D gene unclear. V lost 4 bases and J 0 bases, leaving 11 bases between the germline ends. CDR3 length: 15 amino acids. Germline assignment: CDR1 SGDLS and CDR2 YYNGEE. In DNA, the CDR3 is TGTGCCAGCAGCATGACGGATAGCTCTGGAAACACCATATATTTT. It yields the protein CASSMTDSSGNTIYF.

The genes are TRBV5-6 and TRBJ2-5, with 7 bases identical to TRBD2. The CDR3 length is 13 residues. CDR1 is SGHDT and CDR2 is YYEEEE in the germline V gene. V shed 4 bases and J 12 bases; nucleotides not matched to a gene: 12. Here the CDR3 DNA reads TGTGCCAGCAGCCACAGACTAGCAGGCTATGAGTACTTC. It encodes CASSHRLAGYEYF.

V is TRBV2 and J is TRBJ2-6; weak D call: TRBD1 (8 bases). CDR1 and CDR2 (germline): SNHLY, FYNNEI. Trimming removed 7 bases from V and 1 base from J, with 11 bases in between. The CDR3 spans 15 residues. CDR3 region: CASNRGGSGANVLTF. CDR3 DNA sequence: TGTGCCAGCAACAGGGGGGGATCTGGGGCCAACGTCCTGACTTTC.

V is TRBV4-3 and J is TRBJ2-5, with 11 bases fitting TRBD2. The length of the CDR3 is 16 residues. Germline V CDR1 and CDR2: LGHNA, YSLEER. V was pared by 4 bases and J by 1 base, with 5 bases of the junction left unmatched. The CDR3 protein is CASSRLAGGLQETQYF. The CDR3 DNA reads TGCGCCAGCAGCCGCTTAGCGGGAGGGCTCCAAGAGACCCAGTACTTC.